The sequence of this TCR beta chain was determined in a study of cytomegalovirus exposure and HLA in healthy donors. Study results and limitations: An ancestry cluster, one associated with Asian ancestry, reportedly showed fewer N-insertions than the approximately 660-donor mean in a later analysis. Per a prior analysis, the majority of TCR beta V segments were productive roughly 90% or roughly 30% of the time. With later analysis, a missense DCLRE1C variant became linked to TCR beta V- and J-gene trimming.

The CDR3 length is 14 residues. Germline-derived CDR1 and CDR2 are SEHNR and FQNEAQ (reference sequence). The germline V and J ends were trimmed by 5 bases and 4 bases, with 9 bases remaining between them. Vbeta (60) and Jbeta (13) primers were used in the PCR. Sequencing was performed with immunoSEQ multiplex PCR; in TCRdb, only in-frame clones are kept and a portion is missing. This sample has 100,000 to 150,000 clones; about two thirds occur once, and the top ten carry over 5%. Only a few counts were recorded for this clone. Its target is not known. This sequence originates from a middle-aged man in good health and CMV-seropositive. Sequencing was carried out using PBMCs. The chain has TRBV7-9 and TRBJ2-6; D gene unclear. The CDR3 DNA is TGTGCCAGCAGCCCTACTTACGGGGCCAACGTCCTGACTTTC. This codes for CASSPTYGANVLTF. Supplemented by reference TRBV7-9 and TRBJ2-6, the full variable domain reads DTGVSQNPRHKITKRGQNVTFRCDPISEHNRLYWYRQTLGQGPEFLTYFQNEAQLEKSRLLSDRFSAERPKGSFSTLEIQRTEQGDSAMYLCASSPTYGANVLTFGAGSRLTVL.